The next 29 T cell receptor beta chains were all read from a single sample in a study of vaccination and CD4 T cells after COVID-19. Scientists ran DNA taken from cultured CD4+ T cells through the Oncomine TCR Beta short-read assay for sequencing. A single record per CDR3 protein comes from TCRdb applying MiXCR to the PCR reads. The sample includes approximately 17,000 distinct CDR3 sequences, 58% of them seen just once. No antigen is known for these receptors. Treatment: approximately 9-day PBMC culture with coronavirus spike peptide pools or control peptides (ViraFEST assay). This sample comprised CD4+ T cells from blood, cultured in vitro, obtained before SARS-CoV-2 vaccination. These receptors all stem from a human donor who had recovered from COVID-19.

The gene calls are TRBV7-2 and TRBJ2-2; D is uncertain. Germline loops: CDR1 SGHTA, CDR2 FQGNSA. This CDR3 is built from 16 residues. Deletions cut 1 base from V and 8 bases from J, with 17 bases between. CDR3 loop: CASSLGLGIPSGELFF. As DNA, the CDR3 is TGTGCCAGCAGCTTAGGTCTTGGGATTCCCTCAGGGGAGCTGTTTTTT. The variable domain in full, with the rest retrieved from reference TRBV7-2 and TRBJ2-2, is GAGVSQSPSNKVTEKGKDVELRCDPISGHTALYWYRQSLGQGLEFLIYFQGNSAPDKSGLPSDRFSAERTGGSVSTLTIQRTQQEDSAVYLCASSLGLGIPSGELFFGEGSRLTVL.

The gene calls are TRBV20-1 and TRBJ1-2; D is ambiguous. The CDR3 runs 11 residues. The ends were cut back, 3 bases at V and 8 bases at J, with 10 bases in the middle. CDR1 and CDR2 (germline): DFQATT, SNEGSKA (reference sequence). The CDR3 loop reads CSARGWSGYTF. The CDR3 region has the DNA TGCAGTGCTAGGGGGTGGAGCGGCTACACCTTC.

The chain uses TRBV11-3 and TRBJ2-1, with D perhaps TRBD2 (6 bases). Trimming cost V 2 bases and J 4 bases, with 12 bases left between them. The CDR3 length is 15 residues. Germline V gene data show CDR1 as SGHNT and CDR2 as YENEEA. CDR3 bases: TGTGCCAGCAGCTTAAAGCGGGCGCATTACAATGAGCAGTTCTTC. Its protein is CASSLKRAHYNEQFF.

This clonotype was detected a few times. The chain has TRBV27 and TRBJ2-1, with 8 bases that match TRBD2. With 1 base clipped from V and 5 bases from J, the junction kept 4 bases outside the gene matches. Germline values: CDR1 MNHEY, CDR2 SMNVEV (reference sequence). The CDR3 contains 15 residues. DNA for the CDR3: TGTGCCAGCAGTTTATATACAGCGGGAGACAATGAGCAGTTCTTC. Amino acid sequence: CASSLYTAGDNEQFF.

This clonotype came up once. CDR3 bases: TGTGCCAGCAGCGGATGGACTAGCGGGAGGGCCGGGGAGCTGTTTTTT. This gives the protein CASSGWTSGRAGELFF. The gene calls are TRBV5-6 and TRBJ2-2, with TRBD2 identical over 15 bases. Germline-derived CDR1 and CDR2 are SGHDT and YYEEEE. J gave up 6 bases and V 4 bases, and 4 bases lay outside the gene matches. The CDR3 totals 16 residues.

Only a few counts were recorded for this clonotype. V is TRBV28 and J is TRBJ2-5; TRBD2 matches at 13 bases. Germline V gene data show CDR1 as MDHEN and CDR2 as SYDVKM. The CDR3 consists of 18 residues. Losses at the gene ends were 7 bases for V and 2 bases for J; bases not matched to a gene: 13. The DNA of the CDR3 is TGTGCCAGCACCGACCCGGGACTAGCGGGGCAAAAACAAGAGACCCAGTACTTC. Protein product: CASTDPGLAGQKQETQYF.

This clonotype has just one count. The chain uses TRBV28 and TRBJ2-3; 16 bases are a match to TRBD2. Germline trimming cut 1 base from V and 0 bases from J; bases unmatched to any gene: 7. The CDR3 consists of 20 residues. Per germline, CDR1 MDHEN and CDR2 SYDVKM. CDR3 residues: CASSLLGLAGGDGSTDTQYF. In DNA form, the CDR3 reads TGTGCCAGCAGTTTATTGGGACTAGCGGGAGGGGACGGGAGCACAGATACGCAGTATTTT.

This sequence joins TRBV20-1 and TRBJ2-5; D remains unclear. The CDR3 extends over 10 amino acids. V lost 6 bases and J lost 5, with 7 bases in between. Looked up from germline, CDR1 is DFQATT and CDR2 is SNEGSKA (reference sequence). The chain's CDR3 is CSAAKETQYF. CDR3 sequence (DNA): TGCAGTGCAGCCAAGGAGACCCAGTACTTC.

This chain links TRBV25-1 with TRBJ1-6; D remains ambiguous. The CDR3 is 14 residues long. Between the trimmed V and J ends, which lost 4 bases and 5 bases, there was a span of 9 bases. The germline CDR1 and CDR2 sequences are MGHDK and SYGVNS. The CDR3 spells CASSARKNNSPLHF. In DNA, the CDR3 is TGTGCCAGCAGTGCACGGAAGAATAATTCACCCCTCCACTTT.

This chain links TRBV5-4 with TRBJ2-7; D might be TRBD1 or TRBD2, each matching 5 bases. The ends were cut back, 4 bases at V and 4 bases at J, with 18 bases in the middle. This CDR3 has 15 amino acids. Germline V lookup: CDR1 SGHNT, CDR2 YYREEE (reference sequence). The CDR3 protein is CASSPVGLRGYEQYF. In DNA, the CDR3 is TGTGCCAGCAGCCCCGTGGGGTTGAGGGGATACGAGCAGTACTTC.

The gene calls are TRBV20-1 and TRBJ2-5; D unclear. CDR1 is DFQATT, CDR2 SNEGSKA, per germline (reference sequence). Deletions cut 1 base from V and 1 base from J, with 7 bases between. The CDR3 length is 13 residues. DNA of the CDR3: TGCAGTGCTAGAGTGGTCGGCCAAGAGACCCAGTACTTC. It translates to CSARVVGQETQYF.

CDR3 bases: TGTGCCTGGCGGCCAGGGTCTTCACCCCTCCACTTT. Translated, it gives CAWRPGSSPLHF. V is TRBV30 and J is TRBJ1-6, with D possibly TRBD1 on 5 matching bases. This CDR3 contains 12 residues. Looked up from germline, CDR1 is GTSNPN and CDR2 is SVGIG (reference sequence). Trimming pared 5 bases from V and 9 bases from J, leaving 11 bases between.

The V gene is TRBV2, the J gene TRBJ1-6, with D possibly TRBD1 on 6 matching bases. In germline, CDR1 is SNHLY, CDR2 FYNNEI. This CDR3 spans 15 amino acids. Deletions cut 3 bases from V and 4 bases from J, with 10 bases between. The CDR3 DNA reads as TGTGCCAGCAGTGACAGGGGAGGTTATAATTCACCCCTCCACTTT. Translation gives CASSDRGGYNSPLHF. The variable domain in full, completed from reference TRBV2 and TRBJ1-6, reads EPEVTQTPSHQVTQMGQEVILRCVPISNHLYFYWYRQILGQKVEFLVSFYNNEISEKSEIFDDQFSVERPDGSNFTLKIRSTKLEDSAMYFCASSDRGGYNSPLHFGNGTRLTVT.

The chain recombines TRBV15 with TRBJ2-6; D call uncertain. Germline loops: CDR1 LNHNV, CDR2 YYDKDF (reference sequence). This CDR3 is 15 amino acids long. V lost 5 bases and J lost 3, with 11 bases in between. Written as DNA, the CDR3 is TGTGCCACCAGCGGTAGGGTTGGTGGGGCCAACGTCCTGACTTTC. Protein sequence: CATSGRVGGANVLTF.

The chain uses TRBV15 and TRBJ2-5, with a tentative D call TRBD2 (5 bases). Germline assignment: CDR1 LNHNV and CDR2 YYDKDF (reference sequence). The CDR3 sequence is 13 residues long. V dropped 8 bases and J dropped 5 bases, with 15 bases sitting between them. The chain's CDR3 is CATGGPHGETQYF. The CDR3 region has the DNA TGTGCCACCGGAGGTCCTCACGGGGAGACCCAGTACTTC.

The rearrangement uses TRBV12-3 or TRBV12-4 and TRBJ1-3; weak D call: TRBD1 (6 bases). The CDR3 has 16 amino acids. V was trimmed by 2 bases and J by 1 base, leaving 12 bases between them. The CDR3 DNA sequence: TGTGCCAGCAGTTTAACGCCCGGGACATCTGGAAACACCATATATTTT. Translation gives CASSLTPGTSGNTIYF.

This clonotype was recorded a few times. The chain recombines TRBV15 with TRBJ2-1; D is ambiguous. CDR3 length: 14 amino acids. With 5 bases removed from V and 7 bases from J, the gap between germline ends came to 15 bases. Germline CDR1 reads LNHNV; CDR2 reads YYDKDF (reference sequence). The CDR3 region has the DNA TGTGCCACCAGCCGGAAGACGGGTTGGAATGAGCAGTTCTTC. This sequence encodes CATSRKTGWNEQFF.

This chain links TRBV5-1 with TRBJ1-3; D remains unclear. In germline, CDR1 is SGHRS, CDR2 YFSETQ. CDR3 length equals 14 residues. V was trimmed by 0 bases and J by 0 bases, leaving 4 bases between them. The CDR3 region has the DNA TGCGCCAGCAGCTTGGACTACTCTGGAAACACCATATATTTT. Translating gives CASSLDYSGNTIYF.

The V and J genes are TRBV6-2 or TRBV6-3 and TRBJ2-7; perhaps TRBD2 as D (6 bases). Trimming stripped 2 bases from V and 4 bases from J, with 9 bases between. Germline loops: CDR1 MNHEY, CDR2 SVGEGT. This CDR3 spans 13 amino acids. This chain's CDR3 is CASSYETRYEQYF. In DNA form, the CDR3 reads TGTGCCAGCAGTTACGAGACTAGATACGAGCAGTACTTC.

The chain is built from TRBV5-4 and TRBJ2-7; the D is unclear. Looked up from germline, CDR1 is SGHNT and CDR2 is YYREEE (reference sequence). The V gene lost 5 bases and the J gene lost 1 base, with 4 bases spanning the gap. This CDR3 is built from 11 residues. DNA for the CDR3: TGTGCCAGCAGTCAATCCTACGAGCAGTACTTC. As protein: CASSQSYEQYF.

The chain combines TRBV25-1 with TRBJ2-7; weak D call: TRBD1 (5 bases). The V end lost 2 bases, the J end lost 2 bases, and 10 bases lay between the germline ends. CDR1 and CDR2 from the germline V gene are MGHDK and SYGVNS. This CDR3 contains 14 residues. CDR3 loop: CASSEVGRAYEQYF. The CDR3 bases are TGTGCCAGCAGTGAAGTCGGCAGGGCCTACGAGCAGTACTTC.

The V call is TRBV25-1, the J call TRBJ2-7, with 8 bases that match TRBD2. The junction had 10 bases not matched to a gene; V was cut back by 4 bases and J by 5 bases. The CDR3 runs 15 residues. Germline V gene lookup returns CDR1 MGHDK and CDR2 SYGVNS. CDR3 sequence reads: CASSAPGRAFDEQYF. In nucleotides, the CDR3 is TGTGCCAGCAGTGCCCCCGGGAGGGCCTTCGACGAGCAGTACTTC.

The genes are TRBV10-3 and TRBJ2-7, with a possible D match to TRBD2 (6 bases). CDR1 and CDR2 (germline): ENHRY, SYGVKD. Trimming shortened V by 8 bases and J by 2 bases, and 16 bases separated the two germline ends. This CDR3 has 14 residues. CDR3 sequence reads: CAISGSGEAYEQYF. The CDR3 DNA follows: TGTGCCATCTCGGGGTCGGGGGAGGCCTACGAGCAGTACTTC.

In this sample, this clonotype turned up once. This chain links TRBV28 with TRBJ2-7; 10 bases map to TRBD2. Germline V gene data show CDR1 as MDHEN and CDR2 as SYDVKM. The J segment lost 6 bases and the V segment lost 1 base, leaving 3 bases of the junction unmatched. This CDR3 contains 14 residues. The CDR3 sequence: CASSLFASGSEQYF. CDR3 DNA: TGTGCCAGCAGTTTATTTGCTAGCGGGAGCGAGCAGTACTTC.

The chain has TRBV20-1 and TRBJ2-3; TRBD2 matches 10 bases. The junction had 6 bases not matched to a gene; V was cut back by 5 bases and J by 7 bases. Germline CDR1 reads DFQATT; CDR2 reads SNEGSKA (reference sequence). The CDR3 consists of 13 residues. CDR3 sequence reads: CSALAGEQHTQYF. CDR3 sequence (DNA): TGCAGTGCTCTAGCGGGAGAGCAACATACGCAGTATTTT.

The chain joins TRBV18 to TRBJ2-7; D remains unclear. This CDR3 comprises 13 residues. V was trimmed by 0 bases and J by 4 bases, leaving 7 bases between them. CDR1 KGHSH and CDR2 LQKENI come from the germline V gene. CDR3 amino acids: CASSPPRRYEQYF. The CDR3 nucleotides are TGTGCCAGCTCACCACCTCGTCGGTACGAGCAGTACTTC.

The CDR3 DNA reads as TGTGCCGTACGGGGTCGGGAATACTCCTATAATTCACCCCTCCACTTT. Protein: CAVRGREYSYNSPLHF. The V and J genes are TRBV6-1 and TRBJ1-6; D remains unclear. V lost 11 bases and J 0 bases, leaving 17 bases between the germline ends. The CDR3 consists of 16 residues. In germline, CDR1 is MNHNS, CDR2 SASEGT.

This clonotype turned up a few times. J is TRBJ2-3 and V is TRBV20-1; 7 nucleotides align to TRBD2. This CDR3 region has 14 residues. Germline values: CDR1 DFQATT, CDR2 SNEGSKA (reference sequence). V was pared by 1 base and J by 4 bases, with 5 bases of the junction left unmatched. The CDR3 DNA reads as TGCAGTGCTAGAGGACTAGCTTCCTCAGATACGCAGTATTTT. Encoded protein: CSARGLASSDTQYF.

This clonotype has only a few counts. DNA for the CDR3: TGTGCCAGCAGTTTGGGGACAGCGAATCAGCCCCAGCATTTT. Translation gives CASSLGTANQPQHF. The rearrangement joins TRBV28 to TRBJ1-5; 7 nucleotides match TRBD1. From germline, CDR1 is MDHEN and CDR2 SYDVKM. This CDR3 comprises 14 residues. The V gene end was trimmed by 3 bases and the J gene end by 4 bases; junction bases not matched to a gene: 3.